Sequencing of this T cell receptor beta chain was carried out in a study of blood T cell repertoires in COVID-19. As for the study in general: Donors in the United States, Italy and Spain gave samples during acute or convalescent COVID-19. T cells, B-cell-depleted T cells, or PBMCs supplied cDNA or gDNA.

TCRdb's table, derived via immunoSEQ multiplex PCR, lists solely in-frame clones and lacks some. The sample yields approximately 37,000 clones, more than 75% seen once. This CDR3 is built from 15 residues. CDR1 is SGHTA, CDR2 FQGNSA, per germline. Trimming removed 2 bases from V and 4 bases from J, with 11 bases in between. The chain has TRBV7-2 and TRBJ1-4, with D maybe TRBD1 (6 bases). The sample taken for sequencing was peripheral blood. The TCR sequence derives from a man older than 75 with active COVID-19. CDR3 nucleotide sequence: TGTGCCAGCAGCTTATGGCGACAGGATAATGAAAAACTGTTTTTT. Translating it yields CASSLWRQDNEKLFF.